This TCR beta chain was sequenced for a study of blood T cell repertoires in COVID-19. About the study: There were acute and convalescent COVID-19 samples, and they came from the United States, Italy and Spain.

This CDR3 has 14 amino acids. V gave up 4 bases and J gave up 4 bases; unmatched junction bases: 4. CDR1 MGHRA and CDR2 YSYEKL come from the germline V gene. How the authors handled the data: Nucleated cell counts were estimated from reference gene primer amplification. TCRdb's table, derived via immunoSEQ multiplex PCR, lists solely in-frame clones and lacks some. The V and J calls and clone size come from that table; D and trimming were worked out from the DNA. The table has about 530,000 clones, about 89% seen once; the top ten hold around 7.8%. The clonotype comes from a woman aged 45-59 years with COVID-19, enrolled during active disease. V and J are TRBV4-1 and TRBJ1-1, with 9 bases lining up with TRBD1. The sequenced material came from peripheral blood. CDR3 amino acids: CASSRGTGFTEAFF. The CDR3 DNA sequence: TGCGCCAGCAGCCGGGGGACAGGGTTCACTGAAGCTTTCTTT.